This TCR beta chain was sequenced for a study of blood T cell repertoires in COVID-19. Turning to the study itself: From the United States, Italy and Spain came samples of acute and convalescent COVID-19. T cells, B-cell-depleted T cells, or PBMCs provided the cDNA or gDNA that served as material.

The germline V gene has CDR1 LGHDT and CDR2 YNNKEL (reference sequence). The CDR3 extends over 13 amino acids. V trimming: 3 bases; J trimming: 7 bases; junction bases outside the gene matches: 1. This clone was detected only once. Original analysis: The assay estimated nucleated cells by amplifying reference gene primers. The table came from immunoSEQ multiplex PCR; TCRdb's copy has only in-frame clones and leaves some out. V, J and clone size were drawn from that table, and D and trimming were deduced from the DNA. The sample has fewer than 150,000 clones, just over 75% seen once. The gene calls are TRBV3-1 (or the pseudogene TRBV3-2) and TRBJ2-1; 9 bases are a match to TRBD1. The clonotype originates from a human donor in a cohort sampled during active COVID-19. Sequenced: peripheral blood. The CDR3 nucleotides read TGTGCCAGCAGCCAGGGGACAGGGAATGAGCAGTTCTTC. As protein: CASSQGTGNEQFF.